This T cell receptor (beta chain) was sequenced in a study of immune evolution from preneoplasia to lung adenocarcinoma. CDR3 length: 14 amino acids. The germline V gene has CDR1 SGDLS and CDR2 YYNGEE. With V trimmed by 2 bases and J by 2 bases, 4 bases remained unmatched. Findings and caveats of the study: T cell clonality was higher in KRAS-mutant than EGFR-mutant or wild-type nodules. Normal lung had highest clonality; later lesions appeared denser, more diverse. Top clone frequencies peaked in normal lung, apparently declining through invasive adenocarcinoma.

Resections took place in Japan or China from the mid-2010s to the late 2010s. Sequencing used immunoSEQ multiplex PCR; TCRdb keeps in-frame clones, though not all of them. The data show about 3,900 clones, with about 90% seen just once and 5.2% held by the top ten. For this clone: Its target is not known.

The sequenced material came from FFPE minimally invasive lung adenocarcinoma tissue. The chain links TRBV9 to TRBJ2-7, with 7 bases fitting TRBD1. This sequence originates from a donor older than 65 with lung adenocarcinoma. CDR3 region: CASSVRDRPYEQYF. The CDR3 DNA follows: TGTGCCAGCAGCGTCCGGGACAGACCCTACGAGCAGTACTTC.